This T cell receptor beta chain derives from a study of cytomegalovirus exposure and HLA in healthy donors. This table comes from immunoSEQ multiplex PCR, and its TCRdb copy is limited to in-frame clones, with some not included. The data show 200,000 to 250,000 clones, under 95% seen once. The length of the CDR3 is 15 residues. This chain connects TRBV12-1 to TRBJ1-5; the table's D call, TRBD1, has no DNA check behind it. TRBV12-1 is tagged as a pseudogene. The clonotype originates from a woman under 30 in good health and CMV-seronegative. The sequenced sample was PBMCs. CDR3 nucleotide sequence: TGTGCCAGCAGCGGGGGAACAGGGATTAATCAGCCCCAGCATTTT. This codes for CASSGGTGINQPQHF.